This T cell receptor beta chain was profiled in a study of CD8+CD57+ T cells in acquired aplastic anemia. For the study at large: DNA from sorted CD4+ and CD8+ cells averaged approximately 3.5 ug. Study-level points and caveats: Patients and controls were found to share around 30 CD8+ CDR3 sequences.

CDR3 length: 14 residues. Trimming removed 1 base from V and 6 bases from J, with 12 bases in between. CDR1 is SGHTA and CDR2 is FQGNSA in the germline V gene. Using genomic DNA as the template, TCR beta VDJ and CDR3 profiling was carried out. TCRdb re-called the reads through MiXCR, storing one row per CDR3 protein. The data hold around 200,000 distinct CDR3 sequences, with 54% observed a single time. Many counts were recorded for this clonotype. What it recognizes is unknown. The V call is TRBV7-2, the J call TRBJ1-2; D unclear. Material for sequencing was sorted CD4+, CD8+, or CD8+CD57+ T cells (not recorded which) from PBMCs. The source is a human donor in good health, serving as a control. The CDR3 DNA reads TGTGCCAGCAGCTTAGGTGTCGTACTGGATGGCTACACCTTC. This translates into CASSLGVVLDGYTF.